This T cell receptor (beta chain) was retrieved from a study of blood T cell repertoires in acute mononucleosis (TCRdb year 2020). Background on the whole study: Acute-phase samples, representing the primary response, were taken within 2 weeks of symptom onset. In acute infection, YVL-BR-specific cells made up a mean of roughly 2.2% of blood CD8 T cells and GLC-BM-specific cells made up a mean of approximately 1.1%. Mean blood EBV load was about 3.9 log10 genome copies per million B cells during acute infection and about 2.6 at convalescence.

CDR1 and CDR2 were assigned from the germline V gene as SQVTM and ANQGSEA. Its CDR3 holds 13 amino acids, cysteine through phenylalanine. Only the CDR3 portion is preserved as DNA: 39 bases, with reading frame beginning at the first base. V trim: 6 bases; J trim: 0 bases; unmatched bases: 1. A note on this clone: The sample holds no much larger clone one base away, and base qualities are not on file.

Total RNA from at least 9,000 sorted tetramer+ CD8 T cells was reverse transcribed into cDNA for TCR profiling. PCR with primers that anneal to V and J regions amplified CDR3 regions and added unique molecular identifiers to track templates. Profiling of the TCRalpha and TCRbeta chains was done on the immunoSEQ platform, including the sequencing and error-correction standards of that platform. The authors processed their data as follows. Clonal copy numbers were corrected for sequencing and PCR errors, and IMGT conventions were followed to define CDR3s. Analysis was limited to productive rearrangements and used immunoSEQ Analyzer versions 2.0 and 3.0, and gene-pairing frequencies were further processed in Microsoft Excel. Circos plots were used to visualize V-J pairings, and MEME together with a custom motifSearch program was used to find CDR3 motifs. The probability of generation of TCR sequences was calculated using the OLGA algorithm. A clonotype seen at both visits was called persistent, a clonotype seen only at the acute visit was called nonpersistent, and a clonotype seen only at convalescence was called de novo. Any amino acid clonotype used by more than one donor was defined as a public TCR. TCRdb mirrors the immuneACCESS table, restricted to in-frame sequences. Some clones are absent from its copies; in checked studies, under half trace to an unresolved V gene, and the reason for the others is unknown. The DNA gave D and trimming, while V, J and clone size come from that table. The sample table records over 2,000 clones; 65% to 70% of these occur just once. The ten top clones hold approximately 50% of the sample.

The time point label for this specimen denotes: acute infectious mononucleosis, at clinical presentation within 2 weeks of symptom onset (visit 1). The study tracked CD8 T cell responses to two immunodominant EBV epitopes, BRLF1 109 (YVL-BR) and BMLF1 280 (GLC-BM), over primary infection. A positive serum heterophile antibody test and EBV viral capsid antigen-specific IgM indicated primary EBV infection. Magnetic positive selection (MACS) was first used to enrich total CD8 T cells from PBMCs. Live CD3+ CD8+ tetramer+ cells were sorted on a FACSAria III to over 90% purity. Cells were sorted with a PE-conjugated tetramer loaded with the BMLF1 280-288 peptide. After tetramer sorting, TCR repertoires of EBV epitope-specific CD8 T cells were deep-sequenced directly ex vivo at acute infection and at convalescence. The donors were a few individuals between about 18 and 30 years old who had clinical acute infectious mononucleosis and laboratory evidence of primary EBV infection. Heparinized peripheral blood was collected when donors presented clinically with mononucleosis symptoms and again about 6 months afterward. PBMCs were isolated by Ficoll-Paque density gradient centrifugation.

The investigation overall reported the following: Low acute-to-convalescent clonotype overlap might partly reflect sampling error, because only a fraction of each donor's blood was analyzed. Both chains seemed to play a part in GLC-BM selection, with public TCRbeta motifs on BV14-BJ2 and BV20-BJ1 appearing together with a TCRalpha motif on AV5-AJ31. With just a few donors in the cohort, the group averages were based on very few individuals. Only about 9.5% of unique acute clonotypes persisted into convalescence, yet these made up most of the response; new diverse de novo clonotypes seemingly replaced the rest.

Here the chain combines TRBV29-1 and TRBJ1-5; 8 nucleotides in the junction match TRBD1. The sequence came from a woman between 18 and 29 years old with infectious mononucleosis caused by EBV. Source: EBV GLC epitope tetramer+ CD8+ T cells sorted from PBMCs, taken during acute infectious mononucleosis. The cell subset or site label for this specimen denotes: CD8 T cells binding tetramer with EBV BMLF1 280-288 peptide (GLC-BM). The nucleotide sequence reads TGCAGCGTGGACAGGGATAGCAATCAGCCCCAGCATTTT. Translated, it gives CSVDRDSNQPQHF.